This T cell receptor (beta chain) comes out of a study of radiotherapy plus CTLA-4 blockade in lung cancer. Ipilimumab-mediated CTLA-4 blockade plus focal radiation was given to patients having chemo-refractory metastatic non-small-cell lung cancer. The CDR3 length is 17 residues. Germline assignment: CDR1 SGHRS and CDR2 YFSETQ. The V gene lost 4 bases and the J gene lost 2 bases, with 16 bases spanning the gap. Sequencing used immunoSEQ multiplex PCR; TCRdb keeps in-frame clones, though not all of them. The table shows about 98,000 clones, with approximately 85% occurring only once. V gene TRBV5-1 combines with J gene TRBJ2-6; a weak D match, TRBD1 (5 bases). This clonotype originated in a human donor with non-small cell lung cancer who had a partial response to radiotherapy plus ipilimumab. The material sequenced was peripheral blood, taken from a patient treated with radiotherapy plus ipilimumab. The CDR3 DNA is TGCGCCAGCAGCGACCCCAGGGAACAGGCTGGGGCCAACGTCCTGACTTTC. The encoded protein is CASSDPREQAGANVLTF. The full variable domain, its missing parts supplied by reference TRBV5-1 and TRBJ2-6, is KAGVTQTPRYLIKTRGQQVTLSCSPISGHRSVSWYQQTPGQGLQFLFEYFSETQRNKGNFPGRFSGRQFSNSRSEMNVSTLELGDSALYLCASSDPREQAGANVLTFGAGSRLTVL.